One and the same sample provided the 16 T cell receptor beta chains below, sequenced in a study of CD8 T cells in Susac syndrome. Reverse transcription of roughly 0.5 to 1 ug RNA used random hexamers. TCRdb called the immunoSEQ multiplex PCR reads again in MiXCR, with one record for every CDR3 protein. The sample shows about 120,000 distinct CDR3 sequences, around 94% of them seen only once. Sequencing used CD4+ T cells from PBMCs. These receptors were collected from a human donor with multiple sclerosis.

The V and J genes are TRBV15 and TRBJ2-4; the D gene could be TRBD1 or TRBD2 (5 bases each). The germline V gene has CDR1 LNHNV and CDR2 YYDKDF (reference sequence). The CDR3 is 16 amino acids. Trimming pared 5 bases from V and 0 bases from J, leaving 14 bases between. CDR3 in amino acids: CATSGAPGTAKNIQYF. In DNA form, the CDR3 reads TGTGCCACCAGCGGGGCGCCCGGGACAGCCAAAAACATTCAGTACTTC.

The CDR3 nucleotides are TGCGCCAGCAGCCCGGGGGAGGGACTCTCCTACGAGCAGTACTTC. This codes for CASSPGEGLSYEQYF. The chain uses TRBV5-1 and TRBJ2-7; TRBD2 matches at 7 bases. This CDR3 contains 15 residues. Germline assignment: CDR1 SGHRS and CDR2 YFSETQ. V shed 4 bases and J 0 bases; nucleotides not matched to a gene: 7.

This rearrangement joins TRBV7-2 to TRBJ1-3, with unresolved D. This CDR3 spans 14 amino acids. V lost 5 bases and J 2 bases, leaving 10 bases between the germline ends. In germline, CDR1 is SGHTA, CDR2 FQGNSA. This CDR3 is CASSQRRAGNTIYF. CDR3 coding DNA: TGTGCCAGCAGCCAGAGAAGAGCTGGAAACACCATATATTTT.

The chain joins TRBV6-2 or TRBV6-3 to TRBJ2-3; D is unclear. The V end lost 4 bases, the J end lost 7 bases, and 6 bases lay between the germline ends. CDR3 length equals 11 residues. Germline V gives CDR1 MNHEY, CDR2 SVGEGT. The CDR3 DNA follows: TGTGCCAGCAGTTCCAGGTATACGCAGTATTTT. As protein: CASSSRYTQYF.

The chain is built from TRBV10-3 and TRBJ2-1, with 11 bases identical to TRBD2. CDR3 size: 14 residues. CDR1 is ENHRY and CDR2 is SYGVKD in the germline V gene. V lost 10 bases and J lost 8; bases outside the gene matches: 10. In nucleotides, the CDR3 is TGTGCCACAACTAGCGGGAGACGTCTTGATGAGCAGTTCTTC. It translates to CATTSGRRLDEQFF.

The chain is built from TRBV20-1 and TRBJ1-2; D might be TRBD1 (5 bases). The V gene's germline CDR1 is DFQATT and CDR2 SNEGSKA (reference sequence). The CDR3 extends over 13 amino acids. Trimming cost V 7 bases and J 2 bases, with 14 bases left between them. CDR3 bases: TGCAGTGGAACTGGACAAAGGAACTATGGCTACACCTTC. It encodes CSGTGQRNYGYTF.

This rearrangement joins TRBV5-1 to TRBJ1-1, with D possibly matching TRBD1 (6 bases). V was pared by 3 bases and J by 1 base, with 13 bases between. The CDR3 is made up of 15 amino acids. Germline V CDR1 and CDR2: SGHRS, YFSETQ. In DNA, the CDR3 is TGCGCCAGCAGCTGGGGGGCGACCACGAACACTGAAGCTTTCTTT. It encodes CASSWGATTNTEAFF.

The chain carries TRBV6-2 or TRBV6-3 and TRBJ2-5; TRBD2 matches 7 bases. V lost 10 bases and J lost 0; bases outside the gene matches: 11. From germline, CDR1 is MNHEY and CDR2 SVGEGT. The CDR3 has 15 amino acids. For the CDR3, the DNA is TGTGCCACCGCCATGATGGGGGGGTACCAAGAGACCCAGTACTTC. Encoded protein: CATAMMGGYQETQYF.

The rearrangement joins TRBV10-3 to TRBJ2-7; no clear D gene. The CDR3 is 13 amino acids. Germline V CDR1 and CDR2: ENHRY, SYGVKD. V lost 0 bases and J lost 6, with 9 bases in between. The chain's CDR3 is CAISESLGGEQYF. In DNA form, the CDR3 reads TGTGCCATCAGTGAGTCGCTGGGTGGCGAGCAGTACTTC.

This sequence joins TRBV11-2 and TRBJ2-1; D uncertain. The germline CDR1 and CDR2 sequences are SGHAT and FQNNGV. This CDR3 has 16 residues. Trimming removed 1 base from V and 5 bases from J, with 15 bases in between. The chain's CDR3 is CASSLVGIGLDNEQFF. CDR3 coding DNA: TGTGCCAGCAGCTTAGTCGGCATCGGGTTAGACAATGAGCAGTTCTTC.

The chain employs TRBV18 and TRBJ2-5; either TRBD1 or TRBD2 may supply D (6 bases each). The CDR3 is made up of 16 amino acids. Germline V gives CDR1 KGHSH, CDR2 LQKENI. Trimming took 3 bases from V and 2 from J, leaving 16 bases between them. The CDR3, as DNA: TGTGCCAGCTCACCCCGAAGGGGGGTTCAACAAGAGACCCAGTACTTC. This sequence encodes CASSPRRGVQQETQYF.

The V call is TRBV4-2, the J call TRBJ2-1; D uncertain. Trimming stripped 0 bases from V and 2 bases from J, with 8 bases between. In germline, CDR1 is LGHNA, CDR2 YNFKEQ. The CDR3 length is 15 residues. The CDR3 here is CASSQDRTAYNEQFF. CDR3 nucleotide sequence: TGTGCCAGCAGCCAAGATCGTACTGCCTACAATGAGCAGTTCTTC.

V usage is TRBV29-1 and J usage is TRBJ2-6, with 7 bases aligning to TRBD1. This CDR3 contains 15 residues. Losses at the gene ends were 4 bases for V and 1 base for J; bases not matched to a gene: 4. Germline CDR1 SQVTM, CDR2 ANQGSEA. The DNA for the CDR3 is TGCAGCGTTGGGGACAGAGGGTCTGGGGCCAACGTCCTGACTTTC. The encoded protein is CSVGDRGSGANVLTF.

The chain carries TRBV5-1 and TRBJ2-1; 8 bases fit TRBD2. The V gene's germline CDR1 is SGHRS and CDR2 YFSETQ. V shed 4 bases and J 7 bases; nucleotides not matched to a gene: 22. The CDR3 extends over 19 amino acids. For the CDR3, the DNA is TGCGCCAGCAGCCCCGGGGTAGCGGGATGGTTAAGGAGAATGAATGAGCAGTTCTTC. This translates into CASSPGVAGWLRRMNEQFF.

This clonotype was picked up one time. The chain couples TRBV7-8 to TRBJ2-1; D remains unclear. The germline V gene has CDR1 SGHVS and CDR2 FQNEAQ. CDR3 size: 15 residues. V was clipped by 1 base and J by 5 bases, with 12 bases between them. As DNA, the CDR3 is TGTGCCAGCAGCTTAGAACGAGGCTACCACAATGAGCAGTTCTTC. This encodes CASSLERGYHNEQFF. The entire variable domain, with the rest obtained from reference TRBV7-8 and TRBJ2-1, is as follows: GAGVSQSPRYKVAKRGQDVALRCDPISGHVSLFWYQQALGQGPEFLTYFQNEAQLDKSGLPSDRFFAERPEGSVSTLKIQRTQQEDSAVYLCASSLERGYHNEQFFGPGTRLTVL.

The count of this clonotype is one. This rearrangement joins TRBV6-2 or TRBV6-3 to TRBJ1-1; 7 nucleotides align to TRBD1. Germline loops: CDR1 MNHEY, CDR2 SVGEGT. This CDR3 has 11 amino acids. V lost 6 bases and J lost 7; bases outside the gene matches: 2. This CDR3 reads CASSRDSEAFF. CDR3 sequence (DNA): TGTGCCAGCAGCAGGGACAGTGAAGCTTTCTTT.